The rows below give T cell receptor beta chains drawn from one sample of a study of T-cell reconstitution after alpha-beta-depleted transplantation in children. TCRdb used MiXCR to reprocess the PCR reads, holding one entry per CDR3 protein. Of nearly 250,000 distinct CDR3 sequences listed, approximately 8% are singletons. Sample: PBMCs, mostly from graft donor cells, taken 180 days after TCRalphabeta/CD19-depleted stem cell transplant. Receptors originate from a male patient younger than 18 who had a stem cell transplant for acute lymphoblastic leukemia, so the T cells may come from the graft donor. The CDR3 runs from the conserved cysteine through the conserved F or W. D genes are given only for firm matches. Size is stated for part of the rows, as once, few or many counts, or as a class when the clone is expanded.

>many|NA|TRBV3-1|17|TRBJ1-4
CASSQQSHSRLNEKLFF
TGTGCCAGCAGCCAACAATCCCACAGCAGGCTCAATGAAAAACTGTTTTTT
>many|NA|TRBV9|19|TRBJ2-6
CASSVDPRDFYSGANVLTF
TGTGCCAGCAGCGTAGATCCCCGGGACTTCTACTCTGGGGCCAACGTCCTGACTTTC
>many|NA|TRBV27|13|TRBJ2-4
CASSFAAKNIQYF
TGTGCCAGCAGTTTTGCAGCCAAAAACATTCAGTACTTC
>NA|NA|TRBV20-1|12|TRBJ1-2
CRGRDRQVGYTF
TGCAGGGGTAGAGACCGGCAGGTGGGCTACACCTTC
>many|TRBD1|TRBV12-3/TRBV12-4|17|TRBJ2-7
CASSLAFGQGPKYEQYF
TGTGCCAGCAGTTTAGCTTTCGGACAGGGGCCAAAATACGAGCAGTACTTC
>many|TRBD1|TRBV10-3|16|TRBJ2-7
CAISLTLGQGSNEQYF
TGTGCCATCAGTCTGACCTTGGGACAGGGTAGTAACGAGCAGTACTTC
>many|NA|TRBV6-4|15|TRBJ2-3
CASSPGGVSTDTQYF
TGTGCCAGCAGCCCAGGTGGGGTTAGCACAGATACGCAGTATTTT
>many|TRBD2|TRBV5-1|14|TRBJ2-2
CASSLAGGDGELFF
TGCGCCAGCAGCTTGGCCGGGGGGGACGGGGAGCTGTTTTTT
>NA|NA|TRBV19|14|TRBJ2-7
CASSITGASHEQYF
TGTGCCAGTAGTATAACGGGAGCGTCCCACGAGCAGTACTTC
>many|NA|TRBV2|16|TRBJ2-2
CASSVQGARVTGELFF
TGTGCCAGCAGCGTACAGGGTGCGAGGGTCACCGGGGAGCTGTTTTTT
>many|TRBD1|TRBV20-1|14|TRBJ2-2
CSAQDREGAGELFF
TGCAGTGCTCAAGACAGGGAAGGTGCCGGGGAGCTGTTTTTT
>NA|NA|TRBV20-1|17|TRBJ1-4
CCAREGEGAYRKKQLFF
TGCTGTGCTAGAGAGGGGGAGGGAGCCTATCGAAAGAAGCAACTGTTTTTT
>many|TRBD2|TRBV7-3|16|TRBJ2-2
CASSFRGTSNTGELFF
TGTGCCAGCAGCTTCCGGGGGACTAGCAACACCGGGGAGCTGTTTTTT
>many|NA|TRBV9|15|TRBJ2-7
CASSVDQSRWYEQYF
TGTGCCAGCAGCGTAGATCAGAGTCGCTGGTACGAGCAGTACTTC
>many|NA|TRBV7-6|15|TRBJ2-3
CASSLVAGLTDTQYF
TGTGCCAGCAGCTTAGTCGCGGGGCTCACAGATACGCAGTATTTT
>NA|TRBD2|TRBV19|14|TRBJ2-7
CASSDTSGQYEQYF
TGTGCCAGTAGCGATACTAGCGGGCAATACGAGCAGTACTTC
>many|TRBD2|TRBV20-1|13|TRBJ2-7
CSASHLRAGEQYF
TGCAGTGCTTCACACCTTCGAGCGGGGGAGCAGTACTTC
>many|NA|TRBV29-1|10|TRBJ2-7
CSVESGEQYF
TGCAGCGTTGAGAGTGGCGAGCAGTACTTC
>NA|NA|TRBV5-1|14|TRBJ2-2
CASSLAPYTGELFF
TGCGCCAGCAGCTTGGCTCCCTACACCGGGGAGCTGTTTTTT
>many|NA|TRBV7-8|15|TRBJ2-3
CASSLSRLTTDTQYF
TGTGCCAGCAGCTTATCCCGACTTACGACTGATACGCAGTATTTT
>many|NA|TRBV3-1|12|TRBJ2-1
CASSQTSGEQFF
TGTGCCAGCAGCCAAACTAGTGGTGAGCAGTTCTTC
>many|TRBD2|TRBV12-3/TRBV12-4|17|TRBJ2-7
CASSLALSSGSSYEQYF
TGTGCCAGCAGTTTAGCGCTATCGAGCGGGAGCTCCTACGAGCAGTACTTC